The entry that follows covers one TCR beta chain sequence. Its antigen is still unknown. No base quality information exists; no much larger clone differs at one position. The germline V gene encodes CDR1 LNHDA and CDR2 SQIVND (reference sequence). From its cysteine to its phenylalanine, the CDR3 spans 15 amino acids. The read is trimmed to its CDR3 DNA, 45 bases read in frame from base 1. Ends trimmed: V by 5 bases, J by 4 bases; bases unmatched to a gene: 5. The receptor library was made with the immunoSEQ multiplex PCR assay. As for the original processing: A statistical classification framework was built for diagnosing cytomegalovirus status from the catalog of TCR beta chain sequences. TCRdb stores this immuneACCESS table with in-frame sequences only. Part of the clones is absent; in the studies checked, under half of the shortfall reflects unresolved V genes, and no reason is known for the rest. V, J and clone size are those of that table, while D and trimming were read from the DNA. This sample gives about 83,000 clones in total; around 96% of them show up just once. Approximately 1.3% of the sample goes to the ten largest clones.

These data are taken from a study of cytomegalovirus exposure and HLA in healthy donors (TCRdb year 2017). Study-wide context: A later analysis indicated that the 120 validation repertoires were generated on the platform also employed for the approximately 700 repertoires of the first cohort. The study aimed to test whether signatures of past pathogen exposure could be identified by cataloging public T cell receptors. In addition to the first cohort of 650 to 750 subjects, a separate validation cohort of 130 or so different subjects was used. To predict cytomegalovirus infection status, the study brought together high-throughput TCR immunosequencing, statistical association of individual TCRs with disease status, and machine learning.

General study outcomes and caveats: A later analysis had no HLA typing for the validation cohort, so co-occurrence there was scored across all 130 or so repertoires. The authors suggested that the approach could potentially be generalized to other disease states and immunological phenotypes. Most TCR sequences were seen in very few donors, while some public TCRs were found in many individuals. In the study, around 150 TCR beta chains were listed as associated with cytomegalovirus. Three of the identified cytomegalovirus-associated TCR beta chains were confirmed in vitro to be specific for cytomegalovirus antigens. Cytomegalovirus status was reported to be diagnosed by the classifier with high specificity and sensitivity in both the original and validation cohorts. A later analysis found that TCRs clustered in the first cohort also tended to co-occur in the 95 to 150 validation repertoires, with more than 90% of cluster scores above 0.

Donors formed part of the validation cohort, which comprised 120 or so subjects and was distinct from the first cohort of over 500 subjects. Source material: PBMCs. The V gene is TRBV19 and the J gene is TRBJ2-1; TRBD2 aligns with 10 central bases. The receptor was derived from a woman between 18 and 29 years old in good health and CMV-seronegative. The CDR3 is CASSPTSGAYNEQFF. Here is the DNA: TGTGCCAGTAGTCCTACTAGCGGGGCATACAATGAGCAGTTCTTC. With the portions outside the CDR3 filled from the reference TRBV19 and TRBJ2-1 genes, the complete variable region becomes DGGITQSPKYLFRKEGQNVTLSCEQNLNHDAMYWYRQDPGQGLRLIYYSQIVNDFQKGDIAEGYSVSREKKESFPLTVTSAQKNPTAFYLCASSPTSGAYNEQFFGPGTRLTVL.